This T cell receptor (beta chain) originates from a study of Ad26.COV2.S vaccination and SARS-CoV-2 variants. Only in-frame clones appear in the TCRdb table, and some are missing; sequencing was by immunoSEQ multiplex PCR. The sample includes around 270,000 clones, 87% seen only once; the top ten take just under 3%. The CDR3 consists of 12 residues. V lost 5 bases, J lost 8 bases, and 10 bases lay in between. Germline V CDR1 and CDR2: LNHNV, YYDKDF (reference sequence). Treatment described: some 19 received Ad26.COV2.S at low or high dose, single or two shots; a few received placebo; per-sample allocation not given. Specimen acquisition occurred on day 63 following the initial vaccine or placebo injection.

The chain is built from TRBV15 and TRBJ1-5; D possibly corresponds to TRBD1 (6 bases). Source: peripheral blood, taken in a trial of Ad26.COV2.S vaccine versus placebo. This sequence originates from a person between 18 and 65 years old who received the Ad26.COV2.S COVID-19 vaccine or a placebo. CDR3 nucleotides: TGTGCCACCAGCCCCAGGGGAAAGCCCCAGCATTTT. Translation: CATSPRGKPQHF.